This TCR beta chain was found in a study of T cell responses to AZD1222 COVID-19 vaccine. Study findings and constraints: Recipients of two AZD1222 doses showed rising Spike-specific TCR breadth and depth. Donors were chiefly white British, with a greater number of females, and clonal diversity was perhaps underestimated. Samples come after the peak T cell response, not at day 14.

With regard to this clone: Its target is not known.

The table came from immunoSEQ multiplex PCR; TCRdb's copy has only in-frame clones and leaves some out. The sample carries roughly 120,000 clones, more than 80% recorded once. The germline gives CDR1 SGDLS, CDR2 YYNGEE. The CDR3 covers 11 residues. The V end was cut by 3 bases, the J end by 4 bases, with 2 bases between. V usage is TRBV9 and J usage is TRBJ2-1; D is unresolved. The origin of this receptor is an adult in good health. Here the sequenced sample was peripheral blood, taken on day 0 of AZD1222 vaccination. The CDR3 nucleotides are TGTGCCAGCAGCGGTTACAATGAGCAGTTCTTC. Translated, it gives CASSGYNEQFF.